These 9 T cell receptor beta chains originate from one sample sequenced in a study of shared clonotypes between healthy human individuals. Method: immunoSEQ multiplex PCR; TCRdb's copy keeps in-frame clones and lacks some. The data show just over 2,000,000 clones, 85% to 95% seen once. Source material: naive CD4+ T cells sorted from blood. Subset defined: CD45RA+ positively selected. All receptors come from a young man in good health.

The V and J genes are TRBV19 and TRBJ1-5; 7 bases fit TRBD1. This CDR3 has 13 amino acids. The V gene's germline CDR1 is LNHDA and CDR2 SQIVND (reference sequence). V trimming: 5 bases; J trimming: 9 bases; junction bases outside the gene matches: 7. CDR3 amino acids: CASSQGQEGPQHF. The CDR3 DNA follows: TGTGCCAGTAGTCAAGGACAGGAAGGGCCCCAGCATTTT.

The genes are TRBV10-3 and TRBJ1-2; TRBD1 might be the D (5 bases). The CDR3 covers 14 residues. CDR1 ENHRY and CDR2 SYGVKD come from the germline V gene. The germline V and J ends were trimmed by 4 bases and 4 bases, with 13 bases remaining between them. The CDR3 sequence: CAISGGEVSYGYTF. The CDR3 DNA sequence: TGTGCCATCAGTGGGGGGGAAGTAAGCTATGGCTACACCTTC.

This chain connects TRBV7-3 to TRBJ2-2; D might be TRBD1 (6 bases). V was pared by 4 bases and J by 4 bases, with 13 bases between. Germline V gene sequence: CDR1 SGHTA, CDR2 FQGTGA. The CDR3 totals 15 residues. CDR3 bases: TGTGCCAGCAGCTCTTCCGGGACAAGCACCGGGGAGCTGTTTTTT. Amino acid sequence: CASSSSGTSTGELFF.

The V call is TRBV6-4, the J call TRBJ2-3, with 8 nucleotides matching TRBD2. Germline lookup yields CDR1 MRHNA and CDR2 SNTAGT. The junction had 9 bases not matched to a gene; V was cut back by 4 bases and J by 6 bases. This CDR3 is built from 15 residues. The DNA of the CDR3 is TGTGCCAGCAGTGCCCTCGGGACTAGTGGTGATACGCAGTATTTT. Amino acids: CASSALGTSGDTQYF.

The chain joins TRBV5-4 to TRBJ2-2, with D perhaps matching TRBD1 (5 bases). CDR3 length: 14 residues. The germline V gene has CDR1 SGHNT and CDR2 YYREEE (reference sequence). V gave up 3 bases and J gave up 1 base, with 7 bases separating them. Here the CDR3 DNA reads TGTGCCAGCAGCTATGGACAGAACACCGGGGAGCTGTTTTTT. This gives the protein CASSYGQNTGELFF.

J is TRBJ2-7 and V is TRBV4-3, with 8 positions matching TRBD2. The CDR3 length is 14 residues. CDR1 LGHNA and CDR2 YSLEER come from the germline V gene. The ends lost 3 bases at V and 5 bases at J; junction bases unmatched: 6. This CDR3 is CASSQEAGAHEQYF. CDR3 nucleotides: TGCGCCAGCAGCCAGGAAGCGGGAGCCCACGAGCAGTACTTC.

Worth noting for this clone: This may arise from a read error, as a much more abundant clone is one base away. This chain joins TRBV11-2 and TRBJ1-5; D unresolved. V dropped 1 base and J dropped 5 bases, with 6 bases sitting between them. The germline V gene has CDR1 SGHAT and CDR2 FQNNGV. The CDR3 runs to 13 residues. CDR3 nucleotides: TGTGCCAGCAGCTTAGGGGGTCATCAGCCCCAGCATTTT. The encoded protein is CASSLGGHQPQHF.

This clone showed up just once. The sample holds other DNA sequences that translate to the same CDR3. The J gene is TRBJ2-5, the V gene TRBV19; a possible D gene is TRBD2 (5 bases). The V gene's germline CDR1 is LNHDA and CDR2 SQIVND (reference sequence). The CDR3 has 12 amino acids. Trimming took off 6 bases at V and 5 bases at J, with 10 bases between the two ends. CDR3 nucleotide sequence: TGTGCCAGTAGCCCACCGGGGGAGACCCAGTACTTC. It codes for CASSPPGETQYF. Looking up the rest from reference TRBV19 and TRBJ2-5 gives the full variable domain: DGGITQSPKYLFRKEGQNVTLSCEQNLNHDAMYWYRQDPGQGLRLIYYSQIVNDFQKGDIAEGYSVSREKKESFPLTVTSAQKNPTAFYLCASSPPGETQYFGPGTRLLVL.

This chain connects TRBV11-2 to TRBJ1-6; maybe TRBD1 (6 bases). CDR1 SGHAT and CDR2 FQNNGV come from the germline V gene. The CDR3 runs 14 residues. V was cut by 7 bases and J by 5 bases, with 12 bases left in between. The CDR3, as DNA: TGTGCCAGCACCACAGGGTTCGATAATTCACCCCTCCACTTT. It encodes CASTTGFDNSPLHF.